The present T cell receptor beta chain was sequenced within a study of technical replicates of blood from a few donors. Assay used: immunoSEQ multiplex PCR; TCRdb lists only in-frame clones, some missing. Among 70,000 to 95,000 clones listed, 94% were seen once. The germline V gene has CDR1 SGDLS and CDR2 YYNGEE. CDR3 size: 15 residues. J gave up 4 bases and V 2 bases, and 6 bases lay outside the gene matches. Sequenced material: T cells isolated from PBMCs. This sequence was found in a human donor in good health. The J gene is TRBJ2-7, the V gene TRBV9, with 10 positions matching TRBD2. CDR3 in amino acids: CASSVSSGSRYEQYF. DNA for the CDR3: TGTGCCAGCAGCGTCTCTAGCGGGAGTCGGTACGAGCAGTACTTC.